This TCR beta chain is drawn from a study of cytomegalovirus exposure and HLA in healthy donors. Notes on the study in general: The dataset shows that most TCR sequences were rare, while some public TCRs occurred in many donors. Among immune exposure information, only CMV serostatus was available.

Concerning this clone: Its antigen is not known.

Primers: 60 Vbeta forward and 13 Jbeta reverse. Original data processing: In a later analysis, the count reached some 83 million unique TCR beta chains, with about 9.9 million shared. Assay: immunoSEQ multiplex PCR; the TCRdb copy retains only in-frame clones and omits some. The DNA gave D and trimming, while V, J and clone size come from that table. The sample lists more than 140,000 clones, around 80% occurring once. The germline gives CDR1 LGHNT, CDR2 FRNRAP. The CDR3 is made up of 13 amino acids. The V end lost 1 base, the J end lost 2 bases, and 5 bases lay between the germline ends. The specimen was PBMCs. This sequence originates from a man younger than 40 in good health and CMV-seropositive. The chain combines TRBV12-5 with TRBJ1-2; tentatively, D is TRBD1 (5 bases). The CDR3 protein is CASGLAGNYGYTF. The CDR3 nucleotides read TGTGCTAGTGGTTTGGCAGGGAACTATGGCTACACCTTC. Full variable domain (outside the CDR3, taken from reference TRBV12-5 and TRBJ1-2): DARVTQTPRHKVTEMGQEVTMRCQPILGHNTVFWYRQTMMQGLELLAYFRNRAPLDDSGMPKDRFSAEMPDATLATLKIQPSEPRDSAVYFCASGLAGNYGYTFGSGTRLTVV.